The clone carrying this T cell receptor beta chain was counted a single time. Per the original data handling: Amplification with reference gene primers provided the estimates of nucleated cell counts. TCRdb's table, derived via immunoSEQ multiplex PCR, lists solely in-frame clones and lacks some. The V and J calls and clone size are taken from that table; D and trimming were inferred from the DNA. The table records over 150,000 clones, about four fifths of them present only once. The entry originates in a study of blood T cell repertoires in COVID-19. Study in general: From the United States, Italy and Spain came samples of acute and convalescent COVID-19.

Trimming removed 6 bases from V and 5 bases from J, with 11 bases in between. This CDR3 spans 13 amino acids. Germline CDR1 reads MNHEY; CDR2 reads SVGEGT. The sequencing input was peripheral blood. This clonotype was obtained from a woman aged 60-75 years with acute or convalescent COVID-19. The genes are TRBV6-2 or TRBV6-3 and TRBJ1-5; maybe TRBD1 (5 bases). CDR3 coding DNA: TGTGCCAGCAGCCTTACAGGTTATCAGCCCCAGCATTTT. It is translated as CASSLTGYQPQHF.